This T cell receptor (beta chain) was profiled in a study of tumor and adjacent non-tumor tissue in lung cancer. Across the whole study: On average, productive TCRbeta reads reached about 4.4 million per sample.

The library came from three nested PCR rounds adapted from ARM-PCR protocols. TCRdb re-analysed the multiplex PCR reads in MiXCR, keeping a single row per CDR3 protein. The sample has over 130,000 distinct CDR3 sequences; approximately 66% are singletons. No cell sorting was done before RNA was extracted from the tissue. Between August and November 2014, newly diagnosed, chemotherapy-naive lung cancer patients underwent thoracic surgery in China. For this clonotype: One junction end disagrees with the germline gene, perhaps due to a read error.

The CDR3 is 13 residues long. Germline V lookup: CDR1 DFQATT, CDR2 SNEGSKA (reference sequence). The chain joins TRBV20-1 to TRBJ2-3; D gene ambiguous. The origin of this receptor is a man between 60 and 75 years old with small cell lung cancer. Sequencing used lung tumor tissue. In DNA, the CDR3 is TGCAATGCTAAGGGCCCTAGCACAGATACGCAGTATTTT. Protein sequence: CNAKGPSTDTQYF.